A selection of T cell receptor beta chains follows, all from one sample in a study of siplizumab effects on memory and regulatory T cells. Assay used: immunoSEQ multiplex PCR; TCRdb lists only in-frame clones, some missing. The sample holds 100,000 or so clones, just over 90% seen once. The sequenced material came from non-Treg CD4+ T cells sorted from blood. The source is a human donor in good health. Both conserved end residues are part of each CDR3. A D gene is named only where the DNA matches it firmly. The size of a clone is reported for some rows only, either as once, few or many, or as a class for expanded clones.

.	TRBJ1-2	.	TRBV7-2	TGTGCCAGCAGCTTAGCCCCGGGGACCTTGATTGCTGGCTACACCTTC	CASSLAPGTLIAGYTF
.	TRBJ2-1	.	TRBV18	TGTGCCAGCTCTCCCCTCGCAGGGTCCTACAATGAGCAGTTCTTC	CASSPLAGSYNEQFF
.	TRBJ2-7	TRBD1	TRBV2	TGTGCCAGCAGTGAGGAGGGACAGGGCTTCTACGAGCAGTACTTC	CASSEEGQGFYEQYF
once	TRBJ2-3	TRBD1	TRBV7-2	TGTGCCAGCAGCAAGGGACAGGGAAGCACAGATACGCAGTATTTT	CASSKGQGSTDTQYF
.	TRBJ2-2	.	TRBV11-3	TGTGCCAGCAGCCGGATCACCGGGGAGCTGTTTTTT	CASSRITGELFF
.	TRBJ1-1	.	TRBV29-1	TGCAGCGTTGAAAAACAAATGAACACTGAAGCTTTCTTT	CSVEKQMNTEAFF
.	TRBJ2-1	TRBD2	TRBV18	TGTGCCAGCTCACCACCGAAGCGGGGGGGCCCGGATGAGCAGTTCTTC	CASSPPKRGGPDEQFF
.	TRBJ1-2	.	TRBV28	TGTGCCAGCAGTTGGAGGGTGGAGGGCTACACCTTC	CASSWRVEGYTF
few	TRBJ2-3	.	TRBV5-4	TGTGCCAGCAGCATAAAAGTGGGGCCTAAGGGTACGCAGTATTTT	CASSIKVGPKGTQYF
.	TRBJ2-2	.	TRBV30	TGTGCCTGGAGACGTGCAGGCACCGGGGAGCTGTTTTTT	CAWRRAGTGELFF
.	TRBJ2-3	TRBD2	TRBV5-1	TGCGCCAGCAGCTTTAGTAGCGGGGGGGCCTTCCCGCAGTATTTT	CASSFSSGGAFPQYF
.	TRBJ1-1	.	TRBV29-1	TGCAGCGCCCTGAAAAACAACCGGAACACTGAAGCTTTCTTT	CSALKNNRNTEAFF
.	TRBJ2-2	.	TRBV4-3	TGCGCCAGCAGCCCCGCCTCCGATTCCTATACCACCGGGGAGCTGTTTTTT	CASSPASDSYTTGELFF
.	TRBJ2-7	.	TRBV18	TGTGCCAGCTCACCACCGGCGGGGGCAGACGAGCAGTACTTC	CASSPPAGADEQYF
.	TRBJ1-4	.	TRBV5-6	TGTGCCAGCAGCTTGGGCCCACGGGGGACAACTAATGAAAAACTGTTTTTT	CASSLGPRGTTNEKLFF
few	TRBJ1-6	TRBD1	TRBV9	TGTGCCAGCAGCGGACCGGGACAGAATTCACCCCTCCACTTT	CASSGPGQNSPLHF
.	TRBJ2-1	.	TRBV11-2	TGTGCCAGCAACCACAACTCAGCGGGTGGGGAGCAGTTCTTC	CASNHNSAGGEQFF
.	TRBJ2-3	.	TRBV9	TGTGCCAGCAGCCCACGGCAGGTTACAGATACGCAGTATTTT	CASSPRQVTDTQYF
.	TRBJ2-7	TRBD1	TRBV19	TGTGCCAGTAGTCCGACGGGACAGGGTCAGTACTTC	CASSPTGQGQYF
.	TRBJ2-5	TRBD1	TRBV6-5	TGTGCCACACGGACAGGGGACGAAGAGACCCAGTACTTC	CATRTGDEETQYF
.	TRBJ1-6	.	TRBV19	TGTGCCAGTAGACAGGGCCCTTCACCCCTCCACTTT	CASRQGPSPLHF
.	TRBJ2-5	.	TRBV29-1	TGCAGCGCCAGGTGGGGGGCCGGAGAGACCCAGTACTTC	CSARWGAGETQYF
.	TRBJ1-5	TRBD1	TRBV6-5	TGTGCCAGCAAGGGGTTAGACAGGGAGGCTCAGCCCCAGCATTTT	CASKGLDREAQPQHF
.	TRBJ2-2	.	TRBV9	TGTGCCAGCAGCGTAGCGCCTCTGGGGACCGGGGAGCTGTTTTTT	CASSVAPLGTGELFF
.	TRBJ2-2	.	TRBV2	TGTGCCAGCACCCCCGTGGGTGGAGGGGAGCTGTTTTTT	CASTPVGGGELFF
.	TRBJ1-3	TRBD1	TRBV2	TGTGCCAGCACAGGACAGGGGAACCCCTCTGGAAACACCATATATTTT	CASTGQGNPSGNTIYF
once	TRBJ2-3	TRBD1	TRBV4-3	TGCGCCAGCAGCCAAGGTCACCTCCGGGACAGGGACACAGATACGCAGTATTTT	CASSQGHLRDRDTDTQYF
.	TRBJ2-2	.	TRBV13	TGTGCCAGCAGCTTTACCAGCAACACCGGGGAGCTGTTTTTT	CASSFTSNTGELFF